The clone carrying this T cell receptor (beta chain) showed up just a few times. Its specificity is not known. The CDR3 has 13 amino acids. Trimming stripped 0 bases from V and 9 bases from J, with 11 bases between. Germline CDR1 and CDR2: SGHAT and FQNNGV. The data were obtained in a study of T cell repertoires in cytomegalovirus infection. TCRdb itself ran the reads through MiXCR, one entry per CDR3 protein. The data show about 160,000 distinct CDR3 sequences, approximately 21% seen once. Overall study results and limits: CMV-specific TCR beta clonotypes restricted by HLA-C dominated the ex vivo response.

The sequences come from CD8+ T cells from cultured PBMCs, collected from culture after CMV antigen stimulation. This chain connects TRBV11-2 to TRBJ2-5; unclear D gene. The origin of this receptor is a human donor in good health (CMV status not recorded). Some clones in this sample may be carry-over from other donors' samples. The DNA of the CDR3 is TGTGCCAGCAGCTTAGACCCCCAATGGGCCCAGTACTTC. This encodes CASSLDPQWAQYF.